This TCR beta chain was recorded in a study of blood T cell repertoires in COVID-19. Study as a whole: From the United States, Italy and Spain came samples of acute and convalescent COVID-19.

The authors' processing: Estimation of nucleated cell counts was performed using reference gene primer amplification. TCRdb's copy holds only in-frame clones and misses some; the assay was immunoSEQ multiplex PCR. That table gives V, J and clone size, and the DNA gave D and trimming. The repertoire holds about 65,000 clones, with around nine tenths as singletons. CDR3 length: 14 amino acids. CDR1 SGHTA and CDR2 FQGTGA come from the germline V gene. Trimming cost V 5 bases and J 5 bases; bases outside gene matches: 3. This receptor was obtained from a man between 60 and 70 years old with acute or convalescent COVID-19. The chain recombines TRBV7-3 with TRBJ2-2, with 9 bases matching TRBD1. Sample: peripheral blood. CDR3 region: CASSPGTGTGELFF. CDR3 nucleotides: TGTGCCAGCAGCCCGGGGACAGGGACCGGGGAGCTGTTTTTT.